Sequencing of this TCR beta chain was carried out in a study of OX40 agonist ivuxolimab in advanced cancers. This table comes from immunoSEQ multiplex PCR, and its TCRdb copy is limited to in-frame clones, with some not included. The sample holds around 76,000 clones; approximately 86% are singletons and the top ten take approximately 8%. This CDR3 has 14 amino acids. CDR1 is SGHRS and CDR2 is YFSETQ in the germline V gene. The ends were cut back, 4 bases at V and 5 bases at J, with 15 bases in the middle. The chain combines TRBV5-1 with TRBJ1-2; D not certain. The material sequenced was CD4+ or CD8+ T cells sorted from blood, taken in a trial of the OX40 agonist ivuxolimab. This sequence was found in an adult with an advanced solid tumor such as melanoma, head and neck, liver or kidney cancer. DNA for the CDR3: TGCGCCAGCAGCCAGGACGGAAATAGTTATGGCTACACCTTC. This sequence encodes CASSQDGNSYGYTF.